The 8 T cell receptor beta chains given below trace back to one sample, sequenced in a study of blood T cells in healthy people across ages. Together with a sample-barcoded 5' primer, a J-beta primer mix was included in a second PCR lasting roughly 6 to 12 cycles. From the 5' RACE reads, TCRdb called clonotypes with MiXCR, one entry per CDR3 protein. Of approximately 800,000 distinct CDR3 sequences in the sample, around 25% were seen once. This sample also belongs to another study, concerning T cells of mothers and their children.

Source material: blood. The receptors originated from a boy aged 10-17 years in good health.

This rearrangement joins TRBV7-2 to TRBJ1-5, with TRBD1 as a possible D gene (5 bases). Per germline, CDR1 SGHTA and CDR2 FQGNSA. CDR3 length: 14 residues. With 2 bases removed from V and 7 bases from J, the gap between germline ends came to 12 bases. CDR3 protein: CASSLWGVGQPQHF. Here the CDR3 DNA reads TGTGCCAGCAGCTTATGGGGGGTTGGGCAGCCCCAGCATTTT.

The genes are TRBV20-1 and TRBJ2-5; D gene ambiguous. The DNA end is more similar to TRBJ2-7, so the J call may be wrong. Germline CDR1 is DFQATT and CDR2 is SNEGSKA (reference sequence). The CDR3 is made up of 15 amino acids. The CDR3 is CSARDSEAMWYEQYF. CDR3 coding DNA: TGCAGTGCTAGAGATAGTGAGGCCATGTGGTACGAGCAGTACTTC.

This clonotype came up a few times. The rearrangement joins TRBV12-3 or TRBV12-4 to TRBJ2-2, with 8 nucleotides matching TRBD1. This CDR3 has 17 residues. The V and J ends lost 6 bases and 7 bases, in that order; junction bases with no gene match: 16. CDR3 DNA: TGTGCCAGCAGGTCGGGACGAGGCCAGGGGGCAGGCGGGGAGCTGTTTTTT. Translation: CASRSGRGQGAGGELFF.

The rearrangement uses TRBV4-1 and TRBJ2-1; 10 bases line up with TRBD2. V was pared by 0 bases and J by 6 bases, with 5 bases of the junction left unmatched. The CDR3 length is 16 residues. From germline, CDR1 is MGHRA and CDR2 YSYEKL. CDR3 region: CASSQDSSSGSNEQFF. CDR3 DNA sequence: TGCGCCAGCAGCCAAGACTCGTCTAGCGGGAGCAATGAGCAGTTCTTC.

This clonotype was seen a few times. The V and J genes are TRBV30 and TRBJ1-3, with D perhaps TRBD1 (6 bases). The CDR3 spans 15 residues. CDR1 and CDR2 from the germline V gene are GTSNPN and SVGIG (reference sequence). Trimming left V 5 bases short and J 4 bases short, with 18 bases between. The CDR3 here is CAWSDLRDIGNTIYF. The CDR3 DNA follows: TGTGCCTGGTCCGACCTCCGGGACATCGGAAACACCATATATTTT.

This chain uses TRBV29-1 with TRBJ1-2; 8 positions match TRBD1. The CDR3 spans 13 residues. Per the germline V gene, CDR1 is SQVTM and CDR2 is ANQGSEA. The ends lost 6 bases at V and 3 bases at J; junction bases unmatched: 6. CDR3 sequence reads: CSVHGQGDYGYTF. The CDR3 DNA follows: TGCAGCGTCCACGGACAGGGCGACTATGGCTACACCTTC.

The V gene is TRBV2, the J gene TRBJ1-1, with 8 bases aligning to TRBD1. The J segment lost 0 bases and the V segment lost 0 bases, leaving 9 bases of the junction unmatched. This CDR3 has 18 amino acids. In germline, CDR1 is SNHLY, CDR2 FYNNEI. The CDR3 is CASSEAGWTGPLNTEAFF. DNA for the CDR3: TGTGCCAGCAGTGAAGCAGGCTGGACAGGGCCGTTGAACACTGAAGCTTTCTTT.

The CDR3 region is CASSPLGTSSYEQYF. DNA of the CDR3: TGTGCCAGCAGTCCCTTGGGCACGAGCTCCTACGAGCAGTACTTC. The chain links TRBV28 to TRBJ2-7; D is uncertain. Per the germline V gene, CDR1 is MDHEN and CDR2 is SYDVKM. Trimming cost V 5 bases and J 0 bases, with 14 bases left between them. The CDR3 loop spans 15 amino acids. Variable domain in full (rest from reference TRBV28 and TRBJ2-7): DVKVTQSSRYLVKRTGEKVFLECVQDMDHENMFWYRQDPGLGLRLIYFSYDVKMKEKGDIPEGYSVSREKKERFSLILESASTNQTSMYLCASSPLGTSSYEQYFGPGTRLTVT.